A selection of T cell receptor beta chains follows, all from one sample in a study of blood T cell repertoires in COVID-19. The table came from immunoSEQ multiplex PCR; TCRdb's copy has only in-frame clones and leaves some out. The repertoire has 85,000 to 110,000 clones, roughly 89% of them found once; the top ten carry about a sixth. Source material: peripheral blood. Receptor source: a woman of 80 years or more in a cohort sampled during active COVID-19. The conserved cysteine and the conserved F or W are not part of the CDR3 here. A D gene is named only where the DNA matches it firmly.

v_gene	j_gene	d_gene	CDR3aa
TRBV5-1	TRBJ2-7	.	ATSDPSGAYEQY
TRBV21-1	TRBJ1-2	.	ASSKNEETNYGYT
TRBV7-9	TRBJ1-1	.	ASSLGAGANTEAF
TRBV7-9	TRBJ1-2	TRBD1	ASSTGGRGTGFMHYGYT
TRBV7-9	TRBJ2-2	TRBD2	ASSLGSLAGWNTGELF
TRBV12-3/TRBV12-4	TRBJ2-5	.	ASRGEIDAQY
TRBV27	TRBJ1-4	.	ASSFGQSGGEKLF
TRBV29-1	TRBJ1-2	.	SVWAQDGYT
TRBV11-2	TRBJ2-1	TRBD2	ASSPLVAGGPPYNEQF
TRBV3-1/TRBV3-2	TRBJ1-1	.	ASSLTSSQPMNTEAF
TRBV19	TRBJ1-6	.	ATSRAAANSPLH
TRBV6-5	TRBJ1-3	.	ASSYSERVSNTIY
TRBV19	TRBJ1-2	.	AQPPDKNYGYT
TRBV9	TRBJ1-4	TRBD1	ASSVGGTANEKLF
TRBV29-1	TRBJ2-3	TRBD2	SVEPLAAPTDTQY
TRBV29-1	TRBJ2-1	TRBD1	SVALGQGFNEQF
TRBV29-1	TRBJ2-7	.	SVMKGGYEQY
TRBV9	TRBJ1-1	TRBD1	ASSATGVEGEAF
TRBV27	TRBJ1-1	.	ASSLEEGVAEAF
TRBV5-1	TRBJ2-2	TRBD2	ASSSLSGGTPTGELF
TRBV10-3	TRBJ2-7	TRBD1	AIRRGQDSYEQY
TRBV18	TRBJ2-7	TRBD2	ASSPTSGSYEQY
TRBV5-1	TRBJ1-5	.	ASSLEGDNQPQH
TRBV28	TRBJ1-6	.	ASTFMRENSPLH
TRBV18	TRBJ1-6	TRBD1	ASSPQGDNSPLH
TRBV27	TRBJ1-2	TRBD1	ASSPGTGLNRYT
TRBV15	TRBJ2-6	.	ATSTSYSGANVLT
TRBV5-1	TRBJ1-4	TRBD1	ASSSTGDGEKLF
TRBV6-1	TRBJ2-7	TRBD1	ASSEALQGANEQY
TRBV12-3/TRBV12-4	TRBJ1-2	.	ASRHQVDGYT
TRBV10-3	TRBJ1-2	.	AISPTGSLGYT
TRBV3-1/TRBV3-2	TRBJ2-1	TRBD2	ATGPGAAGGNNEQF
TRBV18	TRBJ2-7	TRBD1	ASSLPGQGAYEQY
TRBV24-1	TRBJ2-1	TRBD1	ATRGSFRGGGEQF
TRBV6-5	TRBJ2-1	TRBD1	ATSGGIQF
TRBV9	TRBJ2-5	TRBD1	ASSGTGGPETQY
TRBV2	TRBJ2-4	.	ASSDRKGFTNIQY
TRBV5-1	TRBJ2-2	TRBD1	ASKGAVLQPNTGELF
TRBV28	TRBJ1-5	.	ASSLTGLLGQPQH
TRBV11-2	TRBJ1-1	.	ASSLTYTEAF